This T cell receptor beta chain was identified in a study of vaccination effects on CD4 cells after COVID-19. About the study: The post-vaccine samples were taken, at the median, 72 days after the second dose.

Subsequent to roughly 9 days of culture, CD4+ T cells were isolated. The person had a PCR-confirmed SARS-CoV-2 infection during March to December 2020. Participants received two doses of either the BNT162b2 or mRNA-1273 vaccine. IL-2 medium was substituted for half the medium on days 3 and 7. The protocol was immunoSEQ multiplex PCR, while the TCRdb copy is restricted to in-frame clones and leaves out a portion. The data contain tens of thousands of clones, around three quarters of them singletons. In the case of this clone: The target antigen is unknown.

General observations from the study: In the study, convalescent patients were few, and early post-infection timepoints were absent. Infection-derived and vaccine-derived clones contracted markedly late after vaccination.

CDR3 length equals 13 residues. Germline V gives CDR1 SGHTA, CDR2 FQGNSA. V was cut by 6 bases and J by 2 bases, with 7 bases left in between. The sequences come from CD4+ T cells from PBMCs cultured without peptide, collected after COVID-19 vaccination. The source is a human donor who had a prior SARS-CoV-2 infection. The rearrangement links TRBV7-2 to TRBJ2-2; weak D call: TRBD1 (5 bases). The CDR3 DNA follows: TGTGCCAGCAGGGGGCCAAACACCGGGGAGCTGTTTTTT. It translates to CASRGPNTGELFF.